This entry describes one T cell receptor (beta chain). One end of the junction is discordant with germline, which a read error may explain. The DNA ends 3 residues before the CDR3 does, and the rest of the CDR3 is filled in from the germline J gene. Clones were read by immunoSEQ multiplex PCR, and TCRdb kept only the in-frame ones, dropping some. The sample has around 46,000 clones. This sample stems from a study of T cells in women clearing cervical HPV infection. Study at large: Cases were women with histologically confirmed HPV16-related CIN3 or worse, including 2 invasive cancers.

Each participant carried one incident cervical HPV16 infection only. The CDR3 consists of 17 residues. Germline CDR1 reads SSHAT; CDR2 reads FNYEAQ (reference sequence). The specimen sequenced was blood buffy coat. The receptor was derived from a woman between 18 and 70 years old with a cervical HPV16 infection that either progressed to CIN3+ or cleared (not recorded which). The chain joins TRBV7-7 to TRBJ2-5; D may be TRBD1 (5 bases). The CDR3 here is CASSLGQGGADQETQYF. The part of the CDR3 DNA that was read is TGTGCTAGCAGCTTAGGTCAAGGTGGGGCAGACCAAGAGACC.